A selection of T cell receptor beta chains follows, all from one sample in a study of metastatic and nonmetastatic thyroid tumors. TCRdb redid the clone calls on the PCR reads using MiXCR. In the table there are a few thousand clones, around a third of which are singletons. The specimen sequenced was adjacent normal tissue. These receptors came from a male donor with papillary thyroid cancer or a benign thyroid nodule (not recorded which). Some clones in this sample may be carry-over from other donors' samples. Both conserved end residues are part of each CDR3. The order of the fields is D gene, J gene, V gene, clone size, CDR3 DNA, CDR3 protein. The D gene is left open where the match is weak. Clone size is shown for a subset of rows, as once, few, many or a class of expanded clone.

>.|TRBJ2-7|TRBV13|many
TGTGCCAGCAGCTTAGGGACTAGTGACTACGAGCAGTACTTC
CASSLGTSDYEQYF
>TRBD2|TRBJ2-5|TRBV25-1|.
TGTCCCAGCAGTGTACCGACTAGCGGGAGTGACACCCAGTACTTC
CPSSVPTSGSDTQYF
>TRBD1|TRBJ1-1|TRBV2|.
TGTGCCAGCAGTGGACAGGGGGGGACTGAAGCTTTCTTT
CASSGQGGTEAFF
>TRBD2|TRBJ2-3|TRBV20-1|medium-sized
TGCAGTGCCCGGTGGGCTAGCGGGAGGGCAGATACGCAGTATTTT
CSARWASGRADTQYF
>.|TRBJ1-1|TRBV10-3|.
TGTGCCATCAGTGACGGCCAGCGAGTGAACACTGAAGCTTTCTTT
CAISDGQRVNTEAFF
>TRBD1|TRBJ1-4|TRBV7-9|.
TGTGCCAGCAGCTCAATTGGACAGGGAAGAGGTGAAAAACTGTTTTTT
CASSSIGQGRGEKLFF
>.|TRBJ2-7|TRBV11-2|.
TGTGCCAGCAGCCTGAAGACAGGTCTTAGCTCCTACGAGCAGTACTTC
CASSLKTGLSSYEQYF
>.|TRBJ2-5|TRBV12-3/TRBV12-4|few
TGTGCCAGCAGTTTAACAGGGTCGTTGGAGACCCAGTACTTC
CASSLTGSLETQYF
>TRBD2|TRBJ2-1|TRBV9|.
TGTGCCAGCAGCCCCGGGGGGAGGTACAATGAGCAGTTCTTC
CASSPGGRYNEQFF
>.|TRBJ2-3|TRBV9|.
TGTGCCAGCAGCGTAGATTTTCTCGATACGCAGTATTTT
CASSVDFLDTQYF
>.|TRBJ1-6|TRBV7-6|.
TGTGCCAGCAGCTTAGGGCAGGGAAGTTCACCCCTCCACTTT
CASSLGQGSSPLHF
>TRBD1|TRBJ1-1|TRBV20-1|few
TGCAGTGCTAGGGACAGGGTGGTGTACACTGAAGCTTTCTTT
CSARDRVVYTEAFF
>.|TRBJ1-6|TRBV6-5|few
TGTGCCAGCATTTTTGGGGTTGCCCCAGGGGCACCCCTCCACTTT
CASIFGVAPGAPLHF
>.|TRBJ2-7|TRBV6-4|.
TGTGCCAGCAGTTACAGCTCAGGGCCCCTCGTCTCCTACGAGCAGTACTTC
CASSYSSGPLVSYEQYF
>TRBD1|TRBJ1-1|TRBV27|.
TGTGCCAGCGGTGACTTGGACAGGGGTGCCGCTGAAGCTTTCTTT
CASGDLDRGAAEAFF
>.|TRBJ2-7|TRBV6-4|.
TGTGCCAGCATTCCCGGACTCGCGTGTCTCTCCTCCGAGCAGTACTTC
CASIPGLACLSSEQYF
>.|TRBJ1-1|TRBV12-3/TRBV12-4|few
TGTGCCAGCAGTTATAGACGGGAGATGAACACTGAAGCTTTCTTT
CASSYRREMNTEAFF
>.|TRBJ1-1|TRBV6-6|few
TGTGCCAGCAGTTACTTGGGGGAAACTGAAGCTTTCTTT
CASSYLGETEAFF
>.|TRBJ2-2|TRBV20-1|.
TGCAGTGCTAGGGAGGGGGGGAACACCGGGGAGCTGTTTTTT
CSAREGGNTGELFF